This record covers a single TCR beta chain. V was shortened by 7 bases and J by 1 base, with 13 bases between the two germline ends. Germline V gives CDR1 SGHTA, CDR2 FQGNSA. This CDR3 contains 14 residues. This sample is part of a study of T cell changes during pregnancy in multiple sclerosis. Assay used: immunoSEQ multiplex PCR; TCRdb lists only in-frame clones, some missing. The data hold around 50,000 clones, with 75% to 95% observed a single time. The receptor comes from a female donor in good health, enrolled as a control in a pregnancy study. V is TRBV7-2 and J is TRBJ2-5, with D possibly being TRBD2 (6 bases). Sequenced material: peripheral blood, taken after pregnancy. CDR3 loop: CASTVGGGQETQYF. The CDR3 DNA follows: TGTGCCAGCACCGTGGGGGGAGGCCAAGAGACCCAGTACTTC.